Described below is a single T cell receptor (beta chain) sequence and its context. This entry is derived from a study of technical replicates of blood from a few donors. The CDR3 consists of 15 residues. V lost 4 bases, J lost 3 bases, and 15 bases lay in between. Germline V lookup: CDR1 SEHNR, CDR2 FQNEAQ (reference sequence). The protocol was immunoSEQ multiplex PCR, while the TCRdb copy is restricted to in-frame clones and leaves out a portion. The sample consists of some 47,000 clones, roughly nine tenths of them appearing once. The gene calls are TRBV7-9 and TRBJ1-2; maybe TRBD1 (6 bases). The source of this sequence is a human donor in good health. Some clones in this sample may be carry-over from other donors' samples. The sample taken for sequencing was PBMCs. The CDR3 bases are TGTGCCAGCAGCTCCTTGATTAAGGGGGACTATGGCTACACCTTC. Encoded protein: CASSSLIKGDYGYTF.